This TCR beta chain was found in a study of T-cell memory formation after mild COVID-19. Findings and caveats of the study: A subset of responding clones appeared in pre-infection memory, suggesting cross-reactive memory joined.

Trimming took off 5 bases at V and 0 bases at J, with 10 bases between the two ends. CDR1 and CDR2 from the germline V gene are SGHAT and FQDESV (reference sequence). The CDR3 length is 15 residues. This clonotype was recorded a few times. What it recognizes is unknown. TCRdb re-called the 5' RACE reads with MiXCR, one entry per CDR3 protein. The sample yields 200,000 to 250,000 distinct CDR3 sequences, roughly 9.4% seen once. The source of this sequence is a man aged 18 to 30 who had mild COVID-19 (a few samples of this study predate the infection). Cell type and time point are not known. This chain links TRBV11-1 with TRBJ2-2; D is perhaps TRBD1 (5 bases). Sample: PBMCs or a T cell subset sorted from them (not recorded which). The CDR3 nucleotides are TGTGCCAGCAGCCCTGGGGCAACGAACACCGGGGAGCTGTTTTTT. It yields the protein CASSPGATNTGELFF.